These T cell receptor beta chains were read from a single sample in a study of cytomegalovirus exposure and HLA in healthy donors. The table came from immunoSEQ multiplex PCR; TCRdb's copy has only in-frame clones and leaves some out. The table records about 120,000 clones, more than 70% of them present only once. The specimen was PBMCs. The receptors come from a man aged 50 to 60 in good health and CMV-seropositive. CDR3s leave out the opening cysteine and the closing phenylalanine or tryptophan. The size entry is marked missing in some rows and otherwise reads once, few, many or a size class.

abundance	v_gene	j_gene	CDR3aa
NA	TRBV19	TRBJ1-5	ASSGASRDTKLYSNQPQH
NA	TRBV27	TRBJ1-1	ASSFQQGNSEAF
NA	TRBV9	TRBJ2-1	ASSPRSDMRDNEQF
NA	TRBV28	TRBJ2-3	ASGGGAPDTQY
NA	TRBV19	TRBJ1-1	ASSSGRGDTEAF
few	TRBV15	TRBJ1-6	ATSAGIYNSPLH
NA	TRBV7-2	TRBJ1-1	ASSGYAEAF
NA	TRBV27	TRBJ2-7	ASSDRTGSYEQY
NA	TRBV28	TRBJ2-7	ASRSWTSADEQY
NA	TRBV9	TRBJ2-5	ASSVVGGSETQY
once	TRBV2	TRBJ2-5	ATIFRQETQY
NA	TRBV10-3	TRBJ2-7	AISEGDYLYEQY
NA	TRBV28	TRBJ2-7	ASSRPGQGTSYEQY
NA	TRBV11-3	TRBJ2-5	ASSPGIEKETQY
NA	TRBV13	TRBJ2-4	ASSLGGGVAKNIQY
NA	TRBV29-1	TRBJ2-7	SVEQSGLAGTYEQY
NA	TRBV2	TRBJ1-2	ASRWEGLNYGYT
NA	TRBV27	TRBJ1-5	ASSRSGTGNNQPQH
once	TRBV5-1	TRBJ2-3	ASGELAASTDTQY
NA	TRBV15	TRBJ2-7	ATSRTGALKY
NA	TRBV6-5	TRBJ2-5	ASSWTSGFGGTQY
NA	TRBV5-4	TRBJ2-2	ASSLAAGASNTGELF
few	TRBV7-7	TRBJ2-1	ASSLGLGSSSDEQF
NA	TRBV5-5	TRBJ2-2	ASSLAALANEGTGELF
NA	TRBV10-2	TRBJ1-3	ASHIDRGIGNTIY
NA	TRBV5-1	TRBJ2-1	ASSLTGSSYNEQF
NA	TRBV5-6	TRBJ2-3	ASSLVSEESTDTQY
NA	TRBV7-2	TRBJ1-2	ASSLVLDTSYGYT
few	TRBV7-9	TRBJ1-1	ASSRRTGKAEAF
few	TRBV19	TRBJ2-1	ASSVLGRATYNEQF
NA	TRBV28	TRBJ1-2	ASSMISQANYGYT
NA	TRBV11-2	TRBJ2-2	ASSLRSPTSDDTGELF
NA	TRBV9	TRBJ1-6	ASSALGGSAYNSPLH
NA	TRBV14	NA	ASSQDVGERAYEQY
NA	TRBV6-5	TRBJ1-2	ASSWDRAGNYGYT
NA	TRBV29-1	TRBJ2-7	SAWTGGAYEQY
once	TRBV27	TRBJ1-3	ASRRDINSGNTIY